What follows are 22 T cell receptor beta chains derived from one specimen sequenced in a study of sequential checkpoint blockade in melanoma. The treatment here: randomized to nivolumab then ipilimumab (arm A) or the reverse (arm B). The repertoire was sequenced with immunoSEQ multiplex PCR; TCRdb's copy has only in-frame clones and lacks some. The data show 20,000 or so clones, approximately 73% seen once. Sequenced here: CD8+ T cells sorted from blood (inferred from file names), sampled from a patient given nivolumab and ipilimumab in sequence. Receptors originate from a human donor with melanoma.

This clone was counted once. The rearrangement links TRBV7-2 to TRBJ2-7; 7 bases agree with TRBD2. Per germline, CDR1 SGHTA and CDR2 FQGNSA. The CDR3 has 15 amino acids. The trim removed 1 base at V and 3 bases at J, leaving 6 bases unmatched. Here the CDR3 DNA reads TGTGCCAGCAGCTTAGGGCTAGCGGTTATCTACGAGCAGTACTTC. It codes for CASSLGLAVIYEQYF.

The table lists this clone with a count of one. The gene calls are TRBV5-1 and TRBJ2-5, with 7 bases aligning to TRBD1. This CDR3 is 17 amino acids long. CDR1 and CDR2 from the germline V gene are SGHRS and YFSETQ. Unmatched junction bases numbered 17, after V lost 9 bases and J lost 0 bases. This CDR3 is CANIFPKQGNNQETQYF. The CDR3 DNA sequence: TGCGCCAACATCTTCCCTAAACAGGGGAATAACCAAGAGACCCAGTACTTC.

The chain is built from TRBV9 and TRBJ1-1, with a tentative D call TRBD1 (5 bases). Germline-derived CDR1 and CDR2 are SGDLS and YYNGEE. The germline V and J ends were trimmed by 0 bases and 4 bases, with 10 bases remaining between them. The CDR3 runs 14 residues. The CDR3 bases are TGTGCCAGCAGCGTAGCTTGGGGGGGCACTGAAGCTTTCTTT. Its translation is CASSVAWGGTEAFF.

This chain uses TRBV4-1 with TRBJ2-5; possibly TRBD2 for D (6 bases). The CDR3 contains 16 residues. The germline CDR1 and CDR2 sequences are MGHRA and YSYEKL. The germline V and J ends were trimmed by 0 bases and 2 bases, with 13 bases remaining between them. CDR3 sequence reads: CASSQDFTGAQETQYF. The CDR3 nucleotides are TGCGCCAGCAGCCAAGATTTTACGGGAGCGCAAGAGACCCAGTACTTC.

The chain links TRBV27 to TRBJ2-1; TRBD2 matches 7 bases. The CDR3 length is 17 residues. Germline CDR1 and CDR2: MNHEY and SMNVEV (reference sequence). V dropped 0 bases and J dropped 3; count of bases not matched to a gene: 8. The CDR3 DNA reads as TGTGCCAGCAGTTTATCTTGGAGGGGAGGGGTCTACAATGAGCAGTTCTTC. This translates into CASSLSWRGGVYNEQFF.

A single count supports this clone. J is TRBJ1-2 and V is TRBV9; D is undetermined. V lost 0 bases, J lost 0 bases, and 12 bases lay in between. This CDR3 is built from 16 residues. Germline V gives CDR1 SGDLS, CDR2 YYNGEE. The CDR3: CASSVARDAANYGYTF. The CDR3 DNA sequence: TGTGCCAGCAGCGTAGCTCGGGATGCAGCTAACTATGGCTACACCTTC.

By sample share, this clone is medium-sized. CDR3 sequence: CASSPGGLDYEQYF. As DNA, the CDR3 is TGTGCCAGCAGCCCCGGGGGACTGGACTACGAGCAGTACTTC. V is TRBV21-1 and J is TRBJ2-7; no DNA check was done on the table's D call, TRBD2. TRBV21-1 is a recognized pseudogene. This CDR3 is built from 14 residues.

The chain couples TRBV10-3 to TRBJ2-5; D call uncertain. V was trimmed by 3 bases and J by 4 bases, leaving 12 bases between them. The CDR3 is 14 residues long. The germline V gene encodes CDR1 ENHRY and CDR2 SYGVKD. The CDR3 reads CAISDGIAGETQYF. The DNA of the CDR3 is TGTGCCATCAGTGATGGTATCGCAGGAGAGACCCAGTACTTC.

The chain has TRBV19 and TRBJ2-7, with 7 bases that match TRBD2. The CDR3 consists of 13 residues. Unmatched junction bases numbered 3, after V lost 2 bases and J lost 5 bases. The germline gives CDR1 LNHDA, CDR2 SQIVND (reference sequence). The CDR3 bases are TGTGCCAGTAGTATATGGGGGGGAAACGAGCAGTACTTC. It yields the protein CASSIWGGNEQYF.

The J gene is TRBJ1-2, the V gene TRBV9; D remains unclear. The germline V gene has CDR1 SGDLS and CDR2 YYNGEE. V shed 3 bases and J shed 8 bases, with 8 bases lying between them. This CDR3 is built from 11 residues. Here the CDR3 reads CASSGVVGYTF. The CDR3 DNA reads TGTGCCAGCAGCGGAGTCGTAGGCTACACCTTC.

This chain joins TRBV7-9 and TRBJ2-1; tentatively, D is TRBD2 (5 bases). V was clipped by 5 bases and J by 5 bases, with 19 bases between them. There are 16 residues in the CDR3. The germline V gene encodes CDR1 SEHNR and CDR2 FQNEAQ (reference sequence). The CDR3 bases are TGTGCCAGCAGCCAAGCGGATCCTGTGGGCCACAATGAGCAGTTCTTC. It encodes CASSQADPVGHNEQFF.

The chain combines TRBV7-9 with TRBJ1-1; D unclear. V lost 1 base and J 0 bases, leaving 15 bases between the germline ends. From germline, CDR1 is SEHNR and CDR2 FQNEAQ (reference sequence). The CDR3 is 17 amino acids. Here the CDR3 DNA reads TGTGCCAGCAGCTTAGGTCTGAGGCACCAAATGAACACTGAAGCTTTCTTT. Amino acid sequence: CASSLGLRHQMNTEAFF.

The chain's CDR3 is CASSLLVGVVTGELFF. CDR3 DNA: TGCGCCAGCAGCCTTCTGGTGGGAGTCGTCACCGGGGAGCTGTTTTTT. This sequence joins TRBV4-1 and TRBJ2-2; the D gene is possibly TRBD2 (5 bases). CDR1 is MGHRA, CDR2 YSYEKL, per germline. Trimming took off 4 bases at V and 4 bases at J, with 16 bases between the two ends. This CDR3 has 16 residues.

This chain uses TRBV5-4 with TRBJ2-7; possible D gene TRBD1, 5 bases. V dropped 3 bases and J dropped 0 bases, with 7 bases sitting between them. This CDR3 is 13 amino acids long. Germline V gene data show CDR1 as SGHNT and CDR2 as YYREEE (reference sequence). CDR3 coding DNA: TGTGCCAGCAGCTCGACAGACTCCTACGAGCAGTACTTC. This sequence encodes CASSSTDSYEQYF.

V and J are TRBV28 and TRBJ1-1; a possible D gene is TRBD1 (6 bases). The germline CDR1 and CDR2 sequences are MDHEN and SYDVKM. CDR3 length equals 11 residues. Trimming removed 6 bases from V and 7 bases from J, with 9 bases in between. The CDR3 DNA sequence: TGTGCCAGCAGCCCAGGGGTTGAAGCTTTCTTT. Residues: CASSPGVEAFF. The whole variable domain, filled in from reference TRBV28 and TRBJ1-1, reads DVKVTQSSRYLVKRTGEKVFLECVQDMDHENMFWYRQDPGLGLRLIYFSYDVKMKEKGDIPEGYSVSREKKERFSLILESASTNQTSMYLCASSPGVEAFFGQGTRLTVV.

V gene TRBV7-3 combines with J gene TRBJ2-5, with TRBD2 matching 7 bases. The CDR3 runs to 16 residues. The germline V gene has CDR1 SGHTA and CDR2 FQGTGA. V dropped 5 bases and J dropped 0; count of bases not matched to a gene: 9. The CDR3 protein is CASSPWGGTDQETQYF. CDR3 DNA: TGTGCCAGCAGCCCATGGGGAGGGACGGACCAAGAGACCCAGTACTTC.

The V call is TRBV30, the J call TRBJ2-7; 8 bases map to TRBD2. The CDR3 has 12 residues. Germline assignment: CDR1 GTSNPN and CDR2 SVGIG (reference sequence). Trimming took 2 bases from V and 5 from J; bases not matched to a gene: 2. The CDR3 DNA reads as TGTGCCTGGAGTTTCGGGGGGGACGAGCAGTACTTC. The encoded protein is CAWSFGGDEQYF.

This clone is deemed medium-sized. This sequence joins TRBV7-2 and TRBJ2-1; D gene uncertain. CDR1 and CDR2 (germline): SGHTA, FQGNSA. The CDR3 length is 15 residues. The V end lost 1 base, the J end lost 3 bases, and 10 bases lay between the germline ends. The CDR3 DNA reads TGTGCCAGCAGCTTAGAGAGACTTTACTACAATGAGCAGTTCTTC. Its protein product is CASSLERLYYNEQFF.

The V and J genes are TRBV27 and TRBJ2-7, with 8 bases aligning to TRBD1. With 6 bases clipped from V and 5 bases from J, the junction kept 6 bases outside the gene matches. CDR3 length: 13 amino acids. From germline, CDR1 is MNHEY and CDR2 SMNVEV (reference sequence). CDR3 DNA sequence: TGTGCCAGCAGCCTGACAGGGGTCCACGAGCAGTACTTC. The encoded protein is CASSLTGVHEQYF.

The V gene is TRBV19, the J gene TRBJ2-1; 8 bases align to TRBD2. CDR3 length: 15 amino acids. Germline V lookup: CDR1 LNHDA, CDR2 SQIVND (reference sequence). With 2 bases clipped from V and 8 bases from J, the junction kept 8 bases outside the gene matches. The CDR3: CASSILGTSFHEQFF. CDR3 coding DNA: TGTGCCAGTAGTATACTAGGGACTAGTTTTCATGAGCAGTTCTTC.

This clone was seen a single time. The chain is built from TRBV6-5 and TRBJ1-5; tentative D call: TRBD1 (5 bases). Germline CDR1 MNHEY, CDR2 SVGAGI. Trimming took 5 bases from V and 5 from J, leaving 16 bases between them. CDR3 size: 15 residues. The CDR3 spells CASSPSGRADQPQHF. The CDR3 region has the DNA TGTGCCAGCAGTCCTTCTGGCAGGGCGGATCAGCCCCAGCATTTT.

The chain combines TRBV27 with TRBJ2-7, with 8 bases aligning to TRBD2. The CDR3 is made up of 15 amino acids. The germline CDR1 and CDR2 sequences are MNHEY and SMNVEV (reference sequence). The V segment lost 4 bases and the J segment 0 bases; nucleotides outside the gene matches: 5. Written as DNA, the CDR3 is TGTGCCAGCAGTTATGGGAGCGGGAGCTCCTACGAGCAGTACTTC. Its protein product is CASSYGSGSSYEQYF.